This TCR beta chain was documented in a study of T cell repertoires in urothelial bladder cancer (dated by TCRdb to between 2018 and 2020). Broadly, across the study: Clinical stages of the 12 resected lesions were three cT0, three cTa, three cT1 and three cT2 or greater. The study compared clonality of the TCR repertoire in bladder tumors against clonality in benign bladder inflammation. Roughly 13 patients with bladder lesions undergoing transurethral resection were identified prospectively. About 13 resected bladder lesions, consisting of urothelial carcinoma (UC+) and benign (UC-) specimens, were examined.

A word on this clone: Its antigen remains unidentified. No clone much larger than this one lies a single base away; base qualities are absent.

What the study reported, not specific to this receptor: Urothelial carcinoma specimens contained fewer T cells than benign specimens, with a median of approximately 5,000 versus 26,000. In carcinoma specimens, up to roughly 17% of infiltrating lymphocytes were accounted for by a single T-cell clone, compared with more than 1.5% in benign specimens. Median tumor infiltrating lymphocyte percentage was around 2% in carcinoma specimens and around 12% in benign specimens.

The immunoSEQ assay was used to sequence the CDR3 region of the TCR beta chain. The authors' analysis ran thus. For each specimen, T-cell fraction, clonal dominance and maximum TCR clone frequency were calculated. Held by TCRdb, this immuneACCESS table contains in-frame sequences only and omits some clones. Under half of the omission traces to an unresolved V gene where checked; the cause of the rest is unknown. That table supplies the V and J calls and clone size; D and trimming were determined from the DNA. The sample table records about 9,000 clones; 58% of these occur just once. 32% of the sample lies in the top ten. A distance of 17 bases separates the germline ends of V and J, which lose 9 bases and 0 bases respectively. Looking up the germline V gene (reference sequence) yields CDR1 MNHEY and CDR2 SMNVEV. The CDR3, from cysteine to phenylalanine, totals 15 residues. Just CDR3 DNA is preserved here, 45 bases in frame from base 1.

Bladder lesion specimens were collected at transurethral resection and stored at -80C. DNA was isolated from the bladder specimens obtained at transurethral resection. Rearrangement joined TRBV27 to TRBJ1-2; the D region possibly corresponds to TRBD1 (5 bases align). The receptor was derived from a human donor with urothelial carcinoma. The sequenced sample was tumor-infiltrating cells from bladder cancer. Here is the DNA: TGTGCCAGTCTAGTCGCAGGGCATTCTAACTATGGCTACACCTTC. Translated, this is CASLVAGHSNYGYTF.